A single sample is the source of the 25 T cell receptor beta chains below, sequenced in a study of blood T cell repertoires in COVID-19. Clones were sequenced by immunoSEQ multiplex PCR, and TCRdb holds only the in-frame ones, with some missing. The table has some 200,000 clones, 80% to 85% seen once. Sample: peripheral blood. These receptors were collected from a woman in her twenties or thirties who had recovered from COVID-19.

V and J are TRBV28 and TRBJ2-7; possibly TRBD2 for D (6 bases). The CDR3 is 14 residues long. Trimming cost V 2 bases and J 3 bases, with 11 bases left between them. CDR1 and CDR2 (germline): MDHEN, SYDVKM. The CDR3 DNA reads TGTGCCAGCAGTTTAACGGGAGAGGTCTACGAGCAGTACTTC. The encoded protein is CASSLTGEVYEQYF.

V usage is TRBV21-1 and J usage is TRBJ1-1; no check of the table's D call, TRBD1, against the DNA was made. TRBV21-1 is termed a pseudogene. The CDR3 has 15 residues. In DNA, the CDR3 is TGTGCCAGCAGCTCCGGACAGGGGATCTTTGGTGAAGCTTTCTTT. Translation gives CASSSGQGIFGEAFF.

The gene calls are TRBV6-2 or TRBV6-3 and TRBJ1-2; D unresolved. V lost 5 bases and J 3 bases, leaving 16 bases between the germline ends. The germline CDR1 and CDR2 sequences are MNHEY and SVGEGT. This CDR3 has 15 residues. This chain's CDR3 is CASSPLKTPDYGYTF. CDR3 DNA sequence: TGTGCCAGCAGTCCGCTGAAGACTCCGGACTATGGCTACACCTTC.

This chain connects TRBV4-2 to TRBJ1-4, with D hard to call. With 8 bases removed from V and 0 bases from J, the gap between germline ends came to 16 bases. The CDR3 has 16 amino acids. Germline V CDR1 and CDR2: LGHNA, YNFKEQ. CDR3 in amino acids: CASALFPPSTNEKLFF. Here the CDR3 DNA reads TGTGCCAGCGCCCTTTTTCCCCCGTCAACTAATGAAAAACTGTTTTTT.

This clone came up a few times. The chain combines TRBV5-1 with TRBJ2-1, with 11 bases identical to TRBD2. The CDR3 runs to 19 residues. Germline V lookup: CDR1 SGHRS, CDR2 YFSETQ. V shed 3 bases, J shed 2 bases, and the junction held 13 bases outside the gene matches. The CDR3 DNA is TGCGCCAGCAGCTCCCTAACCCTTCTAGCGGGAGGTACCTACAATGAGCAGTTCTTC. The encoded protein is CASSSLTLLAGGTYNEQFF.

This sequence joins TRBV28 and TRBJ2-7, with D uncertain. CDR1 is MDHEN and CDR2 is SYDVKM in the germline V gene. This CDR3 contains 16 residues. V lost 6 bases, J lost 0 bases, and 18 bases lay in between. The CDR3 coding sequence is TGTGCCAGCAGCCCCCGTTCGTCCCCACTCTCCTACGAGCAGTACTTC. The encoded protein is CASSPRSSPLSYEQYF. Variable domain in full (rest from reference TRBV28 and TRBJ2-7): DVKVTQSSRYLVKRTGEKVFLECVQDMDHENMFWYRQDPGLGLRLIYFSYDVKMKEKGDIPEGYSVSREKKERFSLILESASTNQTSMYLCASSPRSSPLSYEQYFGPGTRLTVT.

J is TRBJ1-2 and V is TRBV27, with TRBD1 matching over 9 bases. The CDR3 extends over 15 amino acids. Germline loops: CDR1 MNHEY, CDR2 SMNVEV (reference sequence). V shed 6 bases and J 8 bases; nucleotides not matched to a gene: 13. CDR3 residues: CASSLGQGGSWGYTF. CDR3 nucleotide sequence: TGTGCCAGCAGCTTGGGACAGGGAGGTTCATGGGGCTACACCTTC.

CDR3 residues: CASSQGQGQYEQYF. CDR3 nucleotides: TGTGCCAGCAGCCAAGGCCAGGGGCAGTACGAGCAGTACTTC. V gene TRBV3-1 (or the pseudogene TRBV3-2) combines with J gene TRBJ2-7; D is perhaps TRBD1 (6 bases). The ends were cut back, 1 base at V and 4 bases at J, with 11 bases in the middle. The germline V gene has CDR1 LGHDT and CDR2 YNNKEL (reference sequence). This CDR3 region has 14 residues.

The chain joins TRBV3-1 (or the pseudogene TRBV3-2) to TRBJ1-2; TRBD1 agrees at 10 bases. Germline V gene sequence: CDR1 LGHDT, CDR2 YNNKEL (reference sequence). The CDR3 runs 15 residues. V lost 0 bases, J lost 12 bases, and 10 bases stayed unmatched. CDR3 nucleotides: TGTGCCAGCAGCCAAGAAGGTCGGGACAGGGGCAAGAACACCTTC. Protein: CASSQEGRDRGKNTF.

The CDR3 sequence: CASSLSQIEAFF. Written as DNA, the CDR3 is TGTGCCAGCAGCTTATCACAGATTGAAGCTTTCTTT. The chain has TRBV11-2 and TRBJ1-1; D gene unclear. Deletions cut 2 bases from V and 7 bases from J, with 8 bases between. CDR1 SGHAT and CDR2 FQNNGV come from the germline V gene. The CDR3 extends over 12 amino acids.

The rearrangement uses TRBV7-9 and TRBJ2-4, with D possibly TRBD2 on 6 matching bases. The V gene lost 6 bases and the J gene lost 0 bases, with 12 bases spanning the gap. The V gene's germline CDR1 is SEHNR and CDR2 FQNEAQ (reference sequence). The CDR3 has 15 amino acids. The DNA of the CDR3 is TGTGCCAGCAGTTTAACTAGCAGAGCCAAAAACATTCAGTACTTC. Its protein is CASSLTSRAKNIQYF.

The chain recombines TRBV30 with TRBJ2-7; a weak D match, TRBD1 (6 bases). The V gene lost 0 bases and the J gene lost 5 bases, with 17 bases spanning the gap. CDR3 length: 15 amino acids. Germline values: CDR1 GTSNPN, CDR2 SVGIG (reference sequence). CDR3: CAWSVLIGGMNEQYF. The CDR3 bases are TGTGCCTGGAGTGTACTGATAGGGGGTATGAACGAGCAGTACTTC. Combining the CDR3 with reference TRBV30 and TRBJ2-7 gives the whole variable domain SQTIHQWPATLVQPVGSPLSLECTVEGTSNPNLYWYRQAAGRGLQLLFYSVGIGQISSEVPQNLSASRPQDRQFILSSKKLLLSDSGFYLCAWSVLIGGMNEQYFGPGTRLTVT.

A few counts support this clone. The chain carries TRBV7-9 and TRBJ1-5; 7 bases are shared with TRBD1. The CDR3 has 16 residues. With V trimmed by 5 bases and J by 2 bases, 9 bases remained unmatched. In germline, CDR1 is SEHNR, CDR2 FQNEAQ (reference sequence). The CDR3 loop is CASSPHQGVGNQPQHF. The CDR3 DNA follows: TGTGCCAGCAGCCCACACCAGGGGGTTGGCAATCAGCCCCAGCATTTT.

This clone was seen once. V is TRBV3-1 (or the pseudogene TRBV3-2) and J is TRBJ2-5, with D maybe TRBD1 (7 bases). This CDR3 spans 14 amino acids. Germline V gene data show CDR1 as LGHDT and CDR2 as YNNKEL (reference sequence). The V gene lost 3 bases and the J gene lost 4 bases, with 12 bases spanning the gap. DNA for the CDR3: TGTGCCAGCAGCCAGCGGAGGGGGCGAGAGACCCAGTACTTC. This encodes CASSQRRGRETQYF.

This clone came up a few times. This chain connects TRBV25-1 to TRBJ1-1; no clear D gene. V lost 0 bases and J lost 0, with 5 bases in between. The germline CDR1 and CDR2 sequences are MGHDK and SYGVNS. CDR3 length: 14 amino acids. CDR3: CASSEYSMNTEAFF. The DNA for the CDR3 is TGTGCCAGCAGTGAATACAGTATGAACACTGAAGCTTTCTTT.

The chain joins TRBV5-4 to TRBJ2-2; 8 nucleotides match TRBD1. CDR1 and CDR2 from the germline V gene are SGHNT and YYREEE (reference sequence). The CDR3 sequence is 16 residues long. J lost 6 bases, V lost 0 bases, and 7 bases had no gene match. The CDR3 bases are TGTGCCAGCAGCTTGGGCAGGGGGCCGGAATCCGGGGAGCTGTTTTTT. Amino acids: CASSLGRGPESGELFF.

This clone was seen ten or more times. The V and J genes are TRBV11-2 and TRBJ2-7; no clear D. The germline CDR1 and CDR2 sequences are SGHAT and FQNNGV. The CDR3 spans 11 residues. Between the trimmed V and J ends, which lost 5 bases and 2 bases, there was a span of 4 bases. The chain's CDR3 is CASSRAYEQYF. Here the CDR3 DNA reads TGTGCCAGCAGCCGAGCCTACGAGCAGTACTTC.

V and J are TRBV24-1 and TRBJ2-1, with D perhaps TRBD2 (5 bases). The CDR3 extends over 16 amino acids. V was cut by 3 bases and J by 0 bases, with 11 bases left in between. CDR1 is KGHDR and CDR2 is SFDVKD in the germline V gene. The CDR3 DNA is TGTGCCACCAGTGATCAGAAAGGGAGCTCCTACAATGAGCAGTTCTTC. It codes for CATSDQKGSSYNEQFF.

Here the CDR3 reads CASSQGLAGTYEQYF. The CDR3 DNA sequence: TGTGCCAGCAGCCAGGGACTAGCAGGAACCTACGAGCAGTACTTC. The V call is TRBV14, the J call TRBJ2-7, with 9 bases matching TRBD2. With 3 bases clipped from V and 2 bases from J, the junction kept 5 bases outside the gene matches. Germline V gene sequence: CDR1 SGHDN, CDR2 FVKESK. This CDR3 has 15 residues.

In the case of this clone: The same CDR3 can be traced to other DNA sequences in this sample. The chain joins TRBV5-6 to TRBJ2-5; the match to TRBD2 covers 13 bases. In germline, CDR1 is SGHDT, CDR2 YYEEEE. The V gene end was trimmed by 2 bases and the J gene end by 4 bases; junction bases not matched to a gene: 2. The CDR3 loop spans 15 amino acids. In DNA form, the CDR3 reads TGTGCCAGCAGCTTACTAGCGGGAGGGCGAGAGACCCAGTACTTC. Encoded protein: CASSLLAGGRETQYF. Based on the CDR3 plus reference TRBV5-6 and TRBJ2-5, the full variable domain is DAGVTQSPTHLIKTRGQQVTLRCSPKSGHDTVSWYQQALGQGPQFIFQYYEEEERQRGNFPDRFSGHQFPNYSSELNVNALLLGDSALYLCASSLLAGGRETQYFGPGTRLLVL.

This clone was seen a few times. The chain joins TRBV25-1 to TRBJ2-7; 10 bases fit TRBD1. The CDR3 has 15 amino acids. From germline, CDR1 is MGHDK and CDR2 SYGVNS. V dropped 6 bases and J dropped 5; count of bases not matched to a gene: 10. The CDR3 DNA follows: TGTGCCAGCAGCCCACTGGGGACAGGGGACGACGAGCAGTACTTC. Amino acids: CASSPLGTGDDEQYF.

This chain joins TRBV7-9 and TRBJ2-3, with D uncertain. Trimming cost V 4 bases and J 6 bases, with 14 bases left between them. Germline loops: CDR1 SEHNR, CDR2 FQNEAQ (reference sequence). There are 14 residues in the CDR3. In DNA, the CDR3 is TGTGCCAGCAGCTCCTCGTCTAGTGGGGATACGCAGTATTTT. This translates into CASSSSSSGDTQYF.

This chain links TRBV10-2 with TRBJ1-1; D uncertain. Germline CDR1 reads WSHSY; CDR2 reads SAAADI. This CDR3 comprises 11 residues. V lost 2 bases to trimming and J lost 11 bases, with 9 bases between them. The CDR3 sequence: CASSEGRRAFF. Here the CDR3 DNA reads TGCGCCAGCAGTGAGGGGCGGAGGGCTTTCTTT.

The table lists this clone with many counts. This chain links TRBV19 with TRBJ2-3, with D possibly being TRBD2 (6 bases). Trimming stripped 10 bases from V and 0 bases from J, with 17 bases between. The CDR3 sequence is 15 residues long. Germline CDR1 reads LNHDA; CDR2 reads SQIVND (reference sequence). Here the CDR3 DNA reads TGTGCCATTTCGGCTGCTGGGACTAGCACAGATACGCAGTATTTT. This translates into CAISAAGTSTDTQYF.

In its sample, this clone was seen a few times. The chain links TRBV7-9 to TRBJ1-4; 7 positions match TRBD1. Germline V gene data show CDR1 as SEHNR and CDR2 as FQNEAQ (reference sequence). Germline trimming cut 5 bases from V and 1 base from J; bases unmatched to any gene: 10. The CDR3 runs to 17 residues. The CDR3 reads CASSPGTATVTNEKLFF. The DNA for the CDR3 is TGTGCCAGCAGCCCTGGGACAGCAACTGTAACTAATGAAAAACTGTTTTTT.